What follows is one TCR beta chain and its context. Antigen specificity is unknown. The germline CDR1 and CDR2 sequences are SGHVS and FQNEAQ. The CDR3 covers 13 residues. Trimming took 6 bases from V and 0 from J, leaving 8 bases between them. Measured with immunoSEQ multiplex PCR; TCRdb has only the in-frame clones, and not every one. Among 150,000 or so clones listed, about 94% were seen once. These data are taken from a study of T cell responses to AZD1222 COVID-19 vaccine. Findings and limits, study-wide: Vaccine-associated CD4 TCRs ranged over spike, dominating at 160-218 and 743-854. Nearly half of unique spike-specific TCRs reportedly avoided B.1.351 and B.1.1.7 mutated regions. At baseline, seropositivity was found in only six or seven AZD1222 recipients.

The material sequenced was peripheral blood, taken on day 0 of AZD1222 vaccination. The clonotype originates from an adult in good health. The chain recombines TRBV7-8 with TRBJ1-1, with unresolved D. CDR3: CASSSQMNTEAFF. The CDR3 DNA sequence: TGTGCCAGCAGTTCTCAAATGAACACTGAAGCTTTCTTT.